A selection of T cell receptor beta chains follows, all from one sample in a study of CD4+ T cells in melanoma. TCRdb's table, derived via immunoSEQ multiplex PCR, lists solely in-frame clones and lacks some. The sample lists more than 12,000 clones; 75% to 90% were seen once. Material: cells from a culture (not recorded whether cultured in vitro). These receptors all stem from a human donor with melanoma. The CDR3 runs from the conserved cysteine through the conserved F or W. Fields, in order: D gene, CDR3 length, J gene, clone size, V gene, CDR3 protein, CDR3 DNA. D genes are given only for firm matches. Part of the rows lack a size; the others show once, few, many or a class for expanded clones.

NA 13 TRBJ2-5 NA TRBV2 CASSGDRRTTQYF TGTGCCAGCAGTGGGGACCGGCGGACGACCCAGTACTTC
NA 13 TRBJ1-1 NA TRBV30 CAWSGVGGTEAFF TGTGCCTGGAGTGGCGTAGGGGGCACTGAAGCTTTCTTT
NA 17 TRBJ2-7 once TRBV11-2 CASSLGGAGTTAWEQYF TGTGCCAGCAGCTTAGGGGGGGCCGGGACTACCGCCTGGGAGCAGTACTTC
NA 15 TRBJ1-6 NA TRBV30 CAWSGGRAANSPLHF TGTGCCTGGAGTGGAGGTAGGGCAGCGAATTCACCCCTCCACTTT
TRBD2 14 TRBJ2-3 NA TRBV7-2 CASRPRTSADTQYF TGTGCCAGCAGGCCTCGGACTAGCGCAGATACGCAGTATTTT
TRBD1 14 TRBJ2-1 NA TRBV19 CASSTDRGLSEQFF TGTGCCAGTAGTACGGACAGGGGGCTGAGTGAGCAGTTCTTC
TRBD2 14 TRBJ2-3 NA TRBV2 CASSDAGVVDTQYF TGTGCCAGCAGTGATGCGGGGGTGGTGGATACGCAGTATTTT
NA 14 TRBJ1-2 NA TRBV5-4 CASSFQGANYGYTF TGTGCCAGCAGCTTCCAGGGTGCGAACTATGGCTACACCTTC
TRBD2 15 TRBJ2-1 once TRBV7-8 CASRLLAGEYNEQFF TGTGCCAGCAGGTTACTAGCGGGGGAGTACAATGAGCAGTTCTTC
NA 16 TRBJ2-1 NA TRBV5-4 CASSSGGTESYNEQFF TGTGCCAGCAGCTCAGGCGGGACAGAGTCCTACAATGAGCAGTTCTTC
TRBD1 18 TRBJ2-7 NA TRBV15 CATSRERAGTGSPYEQYF TGTGCCACCAGCAGAGAGAGGGCAGGGACAGGGTCCCCCTACGAGCAGTACTTC
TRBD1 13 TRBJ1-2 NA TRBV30 CAWRLNRGYGYTF TGTGCCTGGAGGTTAAACAGGGGCTATGGCTACACCTTC
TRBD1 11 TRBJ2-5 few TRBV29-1 CSVATGETQYF TGCAGCGTTGCGACAGGGGAGACCCAGTACTTC
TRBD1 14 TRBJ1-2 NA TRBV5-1 CASSLGTGGLGYTF TGCGCCAGCAGCTTGGGGACAGGGGGACTTGGCTACACCTTC
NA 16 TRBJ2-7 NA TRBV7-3 CASSLKGGSASSEQYF TGTGCCAGCAGCTTGAAGGGCGGCTCGGCTTCCAGCGAGCAGTACTTC
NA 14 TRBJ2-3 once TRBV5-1 CASNMEGSGDTQYF TGCGCCAGCAACATGGAGGGTTCGGGAGATACGCAGTATTTT
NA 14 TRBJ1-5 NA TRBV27 CASSLRVPNQPQHF TGTGCCAGCAGTTTACGTGTCCCCAATCAGCCCCAGCATTTT
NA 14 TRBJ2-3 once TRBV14 CASSQDVMRDTQYF TGTGCCAGCAGCCAAGATGTAATGCGAGATACGCAGTATTTT
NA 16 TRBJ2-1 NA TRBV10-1 CASSEGGRGSYNEQFF TGCGCCAGCAGTGAGGGAGGCAGGGGCTCCTACAATGAGCAGTTCTTC
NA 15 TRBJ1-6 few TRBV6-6 CASTNAPDFNSPLHF TGTGCCAGCACTAACGCCCCTGATTTTAATTCACCCCTCCACTTT
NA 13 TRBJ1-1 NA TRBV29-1 CSVDLRRNTEAFF TGCAGCGTTGACCTCCGACGGAACACTGAAGCTTTCTTT
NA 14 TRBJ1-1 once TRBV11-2 CASSSLTSNTEAFF TGTGCCAGCAGCTCCCTCACCTCGAACACTGAAGCTTTCTTT
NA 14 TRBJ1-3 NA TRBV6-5 CASSYSGRGNTIYF TGTGCCAGCAGTTACTCTGGTCGAGGAAACACCATATATTTT
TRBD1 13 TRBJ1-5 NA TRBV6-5 CASSSDRDQPQHF TGTGCCAGCAGTTCCGACAGGGATCAGCCCCAGCATTTT
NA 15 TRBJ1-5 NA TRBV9 CASSPRPDFNQPQHF TGTGCCAGCAGCCCCCGTCCGGACTTCAATCAGCCCCAGCATTTT
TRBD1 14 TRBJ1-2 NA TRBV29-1 CSAPQQDRGNGYTF TGCAGCGCTCCCCAACAGGACAGGGGGAATGGCTACACCTTC
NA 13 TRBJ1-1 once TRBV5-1 CASSLAGGFGAFF TGCGCCAGCAGCTTGGCCGGGGGCTTTGGGGCTTTCTTT
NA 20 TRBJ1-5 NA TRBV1 CTSSQEEWAGGILKDQPQHF NA
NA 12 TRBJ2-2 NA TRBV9 CASSVGLGELFF TGTGCCAGCAGCGTGGGTCTAGGGGAGCTGTTTTTT
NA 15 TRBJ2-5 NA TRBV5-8 CASSLDDLRIETQYF TGTGCCAGCAGCTTAGACGACCTACGAATCGAGACCCAGTACTTC
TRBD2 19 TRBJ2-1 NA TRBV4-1 CASSPFRTSGGGFYNEQFF TGCGCCAGCAGCCCATTTAGGACTAGCGGGGGGGGATTCTACAATGAGCAGTTCTTC
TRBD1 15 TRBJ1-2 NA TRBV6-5 CASSYSRTGTGGYTF TGTGCCAGCAGTTACTCGAGGACAGGTACAGGCGGCTACACCTTC
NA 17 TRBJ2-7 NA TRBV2 CASSDEAGTGPSYEQYF TGTGCCAGCAGTGATGAGGCAGGCACAGGGCCCTCCTACGAGCAGTACTTC
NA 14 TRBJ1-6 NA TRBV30 CAWSVGTSNSPLHF TGTGCCTGGAGTGTGGGGACAAGTAATTCACCCCTCCACTTT
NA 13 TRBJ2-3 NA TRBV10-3 CAISEPRNTTQYF TGTGCCATCAGTGAGCCAAGGAATACAACGCAGTATTTT
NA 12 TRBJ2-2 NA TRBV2 CASSEQGGELFF TGTGCCAGCAGTGAACAGGGCGGGGAGCTGTTTTTT
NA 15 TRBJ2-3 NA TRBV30 CAWKALGGRTDTQYF TGTGCCTGGAAAGCTTTGGGGGGCCGCACAGATACGCAGTATTTT
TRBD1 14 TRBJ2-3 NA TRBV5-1 CASKRGGFTDTQYF TGCGCCAGCAAGAGAGGGGGCTTCACAGATACGCAGTATTTT
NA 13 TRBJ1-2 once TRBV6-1 CASEGGNNYGYTF TGTGCCAGCGAGGGGGGTAATAACTATGGCTACACCTTC
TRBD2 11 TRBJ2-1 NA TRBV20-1 CSAGLVREQFF TGCAGTGCTGGACTAGTTCGGGAGCAGTTCTTC
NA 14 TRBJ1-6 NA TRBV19 CASSRSVRNSPLHF TGTGCCAGTAGTAGGTCGGTCAGAAATTCACCCCTCCACTTT
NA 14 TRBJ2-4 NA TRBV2 CASGRGVAKNIQYF TGTGCCAGCGGTAGGGGGGTAGCCAAAAACATTCAGTACTTC
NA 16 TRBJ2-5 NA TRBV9 CASSVGGRRGHGTQYF TGTGCCAGCAGCGTAGGAGGGCGGCGGGGGCATGGGACCCAGTACTTC
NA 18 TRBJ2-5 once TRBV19 CASSAPPKFGSFPETQYF TGTGCCAGTAGTGCGCCCCCTAAATTTGGGTCATTTCCAGAGACCCAGTACTTC
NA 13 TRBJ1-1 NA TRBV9 CASSGTLSAEAFF TGTGCCAGCAGCGGAACCCTTTCGGCTGAAGCTTTCTTT
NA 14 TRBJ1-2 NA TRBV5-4 CASSLRGFNYGYTF TGTGCCAGCAGCTTGCGAGGGTTTAACTATGGCTACACCTTC
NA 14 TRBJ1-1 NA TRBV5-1 CASSLVSSHTEAFF TGCGCCAGCAGCTTGGTTAGCAGTCACACTGAAGCTTTCTTT
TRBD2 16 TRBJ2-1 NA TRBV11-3 CASSLDKTSGGYEQFF TGTGCCAGCAGCTTAGACAAGACTAGCGGGGGGTATGAGCAGTTCTTC